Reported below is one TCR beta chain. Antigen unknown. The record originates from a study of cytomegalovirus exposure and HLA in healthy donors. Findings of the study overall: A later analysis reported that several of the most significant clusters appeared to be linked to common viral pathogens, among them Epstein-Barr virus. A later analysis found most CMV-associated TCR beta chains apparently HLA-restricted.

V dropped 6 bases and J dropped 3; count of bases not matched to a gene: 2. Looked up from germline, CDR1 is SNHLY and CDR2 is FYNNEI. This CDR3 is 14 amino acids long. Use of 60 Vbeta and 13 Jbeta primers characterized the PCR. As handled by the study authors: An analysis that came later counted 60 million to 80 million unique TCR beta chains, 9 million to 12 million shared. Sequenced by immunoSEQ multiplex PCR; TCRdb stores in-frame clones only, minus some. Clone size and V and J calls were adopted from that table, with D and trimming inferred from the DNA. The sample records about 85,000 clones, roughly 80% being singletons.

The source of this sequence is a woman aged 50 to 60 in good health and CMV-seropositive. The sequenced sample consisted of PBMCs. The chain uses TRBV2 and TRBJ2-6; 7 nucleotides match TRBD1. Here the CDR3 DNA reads TGTGCCAGCAGAAGGGGGCTTGGGGCCAACGTCCTGACTTTC. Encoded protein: CASRRGLGANVLTF. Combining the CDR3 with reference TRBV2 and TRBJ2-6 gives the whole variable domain EPEVTQTPSHQVTQMGQEVILRCVPISNHLYFYWYRQILGQKVEFLVSFYNNEISEKSEIFDDQFSVERPDGSNFTLKIRSTKLEDSAMYFCASRRGLGANVLTFGAGSRLTVL.